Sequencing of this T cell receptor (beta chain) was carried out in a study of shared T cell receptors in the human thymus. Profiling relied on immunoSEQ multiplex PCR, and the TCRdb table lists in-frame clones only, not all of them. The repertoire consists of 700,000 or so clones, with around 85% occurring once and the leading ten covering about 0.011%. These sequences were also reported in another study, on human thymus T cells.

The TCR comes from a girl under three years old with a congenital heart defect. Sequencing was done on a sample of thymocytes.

The CDR3 loop is CASSQAHVGETQYF. CDR3 nucleotides: TGCGCCAGCAGCCAAGCACACGTCGGGGAGACCCAGTACTTC. This chain uses TRBV4-1 with TRBJ2-5; D is uncertain. V dropped 1 base and J dropped 5 bases, with 11 bases sitting between them. Germline lookup yields CDR1 MGHRA and CDR2 YSYEKL. This CDR3 has 14 amino acids.